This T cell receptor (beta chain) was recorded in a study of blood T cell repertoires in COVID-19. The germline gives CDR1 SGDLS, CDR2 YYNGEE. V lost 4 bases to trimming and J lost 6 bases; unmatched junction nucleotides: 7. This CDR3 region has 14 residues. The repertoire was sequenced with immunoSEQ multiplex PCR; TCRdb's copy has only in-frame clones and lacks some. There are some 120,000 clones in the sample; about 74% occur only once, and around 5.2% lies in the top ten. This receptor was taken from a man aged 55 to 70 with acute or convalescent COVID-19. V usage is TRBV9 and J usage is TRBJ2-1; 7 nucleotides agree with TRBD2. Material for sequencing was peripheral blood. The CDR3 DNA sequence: TGTGCCAGCAGCTCGGGACTACCTTCCAATGAGCAGTTCTTC. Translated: CASSSGLPSNEQFF.